Sequencing of this T cell receptor beta chain was carried out in a study of blood T cell repertoires in COVID-19. Germline assignment: CDR1 SGHTA and CDR2 FQGNSA. The CDR3 is 12 residues long. The V end lost 2 bases, the J end lost 5 bases, and 6 bases lay between the germline ends. Per the original data handling: It was from reference gene primer amplification that nucleated cell counts were estimated. The protocol was immunoSEQ multiplex PCR, while the TCRdb copy is restricted to in-frame clones and leaves out a portion. From that table come the V and J calls and clone size; the DNA was used to work out D and trimming. The data show 100,000 or so clones, about 77% seen once.

The rearrangement links TRBV7-2 to TRBJ1-1; D uncertain. The sequence was obtained from a woman in her 70s with acute or convalescent COVID-19. The specimen was peripheral blood. The DNA of the CDR3 is TGTGCCAGCAGCTTATCCCGGACTGAAGCTTTCTTT. Translation gives CASSLSRTEAFF. Based on the CDR3 plus reference TRBV7-2 and TRBJ1-1, the full variable domain is GAGVSQSPSNKVTEKGKDVELRCDPISGHTALYWYRQSLGQGLEFLIYFQGNSAPDKSGLPSDRFSAERTGGSVSTLTIQRTQQEDSAVYLCASSLSRTEAFFGQGTRLTVV.